Sequencing of this T cell receptor (beta chain) was carried out in a study of CD4 T cells in relation to SARS-CoV-2 and coronaviruses. Study-wide results and caveats: In roughly 65% of donors, memory CD4+ clonotypes crossrecognized SARS-CoV-2 and at least one common cold coronavirus spike.

As to this clone: No antigen is known for it.

The V end lost 0 bases, the J end lost 5 bases, and 8 bases lay between the germline ends. The CDR3 contains 13 residues. Per germline, CDR1 SGHRS and CDR2 YFSETQ. Before the COVID-19 pandemic, during about 2010-2019, CD4+ T cells were taken from unexposed donors. Naive and memory CD4+ T cell DNA was deep-sequenced without culture. Here immunoSEQ multiplex PCR was the method, and the copy in TCRdb shows in-frame clones only, minus some. The table has around 69,000 clones, approximately 94% seen once; the top ten hold around 0.14%. The chain recombines TRBV5-1 with TRBJ1-1; no reliable D call. What was sequenced was naive CD4+ T cells from PBMCs. Subset denoted: naive CD4+ T cells isolated by negative enrichment. The clonotype was recovered from a human donor in good health. This CDR3 is CASSLEGWTEAFF. The CDR3 DNA sequence: TGCGCCAGCAGCTTGGAGGGATGGACTGAAGCTTTCTTT. Full variable domain (remainder filled in from reference TRBV5-1 and TRBJ1-1): KAGVTQTPRYLIKTRGQQVTLSCSPISGHRSVSWYQQTPGQGLQFLFEYFSETQRNKGNFPGRFSGRQFSNSRSEMNVSTLELGDSALYLCASSLEGWTEAFFGQGTRLTVV.